This record covers a single TCR beta chain. Its antigen remains unidentified. Other DNA sequences of this sample code for an identical CDR3. Each CD8 memory set brought CD45RO+ cells together with CCR7-negative CD45RA+ TemRA cells. The sample originates from a study of shared clonotypes between healthy human individuals. This CDR3 spans 14 amino acids. From germline, CDR1 is SGDLS and CDR2 YYNGEE. Trimming at V came to 4 bases and at J to 2 bases, leaving 3 bases not matched to a gene. General study results and limits: When naive CD4 clonotypes were compared across a handful of donors, about 4.8% were shared. Exclusively blood specimens were collected; tissue repertoires likely differ.

TCRdb's copy holds only in-frame clones and misses some; the assay was immunoSEQ multiplex PCR. The sample holds around 690,000 clones; 90% are singletons and the top ten take about 33%. This chain connects TRBV9 to TRBJ1-3, with TRBD1 matching over 7 bases. This clonotype originated in a young man in good health. Some clones in this sample may be carry-over from other donors' samples. The sample comprised memory CD8+ T cells from PBMCs. The subset is: CD45RO+ cells pooled with CCR7-negative TemRA cells. The CDR3 coding sequence is TGTGCCAGCAGCCCAGACAGGGCTGGAAACACCATATATTTT. It codes for CASSPDRAGNTIYF.